Following are 30 T cell receptor beta chains from one sample sequenced in a study of CD4+ T cells in melanoma. The repertoire was sequenced with immunoSEQ multiplex PCR; TCRdb's copy has only in-frame clones and lacks some. The data show about 21,000 clones, roughly 78% seen once. These receptors all come from a human donor with melanoma.

The genes are TRBV5-6 and TRBJ2-5; 9 bases are shared with TRBD1. J gave up 5 bases and V 4 bases, and 12 bases lay outside the gene matches. This CDR3 spans 16 amino acids. The germline V gene encodes CDR1 SGHDT and CDR2 YYEEEE. DNA for the CDR3: TGTGCCAGCAGCCAAATCCCGGGACAGGGCTGGGAGACCCAGTACTTC. This translates into CASSQIPGQGWETQYF.

This clone turned up a few times. This rearrangement joins TRBV5-4 to TRBJ1-2, with D tentatively TRBD1 (5 bases). This CDR3 contains 13 residues. Germline CDR1 is SGHNT and CDR2 is YYREEE (reference sequence). V lost 6 bases, J lost 5 bases, and 14 bases lay in between. CDR3 sequence reads: CASNLGGRYGYTF. The DNA for the CDR3 is TGTGCCAGCAACCTGGGGGGTCGGTATGGCTACACCTTC.

V is TRBV5-6 and J is TRBJ2-3, with 9 bases matching TRBD2. Germline trimming cut 4 bases from V and 3 bases from J; bases unmatched to any gene: 12. CDR3 length: 17 residues. Germline lookup yields CDR1 SGHDT and CDR2 YYEEEE. The CDR3 is CASSPRRGLAGTDTQYF. The CDR3 nucleotides read TGTGCCAGCAGCCCCAGAAGGGGTCTAGCGGGGACAGATACGCAGTATTTT.

The chain joins TRBV11-2 to TRBJ2-2; weak D call: TRBD2 (5 bases). The CDR3 length is 14 residues. The V end was cut by 1 base, the J end by 7 bases, with 10 bases between. Germline CDR1 is SGHAT and CDR2 is FQNNGV. CDR3 nucleotide sequence: TGTGCCAGCAGCTTAGGAGCCGGGATCGGGGAGCTGTTTTTT. Translation: CASSLGAGIGELFF.

The chain has TRBV29-1 and TRBJ2-3; 7 bases fit TRBD2. CDR1 SQVTM and CDR2 ANQGSEA come from the germline V gene. The junction had 3 bases not matched to a gene; V was cut back by 2 bases and J by 1 base. The CDR3 contains 14 residues. As DNA, the CDR3 is TGCAGCGTTGAAAGTCGGGGGGGCACAGATACGCAGTATTTT. Translation: CSVESRGGTDTQYF.

A few counts support this clone. The chain couples TRBV29-1 to TRBJ1-1; D unclear. Germline V gene lookup returns CDR1 SQVTM and CDR2 ANQGSEA. The CDR3 contains 15 residues. V lost 5 bases, J lost 1 base, and 17 bases lay in between. CDR3 DNA: TGCAGCGTTTTTTCCCCCTCCAGCGGGAACACTGAAGCTTTCTTT. Translated: CSVFSPSSGNTEAFF.

The rearrangement links TRBV11-3 to TRBJ2-5; maybe TRBD2 (5 bases). The germline gives CDR1 SGHNT, CDR2 YENEEA. The CDR3 length is 14 residues. Trimming left V 5 bases short and J 5 bases short, with 15 bases between. CDR3 region: CASSLNGVGETQYF. CDR3 nucleotide sequence: TGTGCCAGCAGCCTGAACGGGGTTGGCGAGACCCAGTACTTC.

This CDR3 is CASSETDVGYGYTF. The CDR3 DNA reads TGTGCCAGCAGCGAGACCGACGTGGGCTATGGCTACACCTTC. The chain joins TRBV11-2 to TRBJ1-2; D is undetermined. CDR3 length: 14 residues. Germline values: CDR1 SGHAT, CDR2 FQNNGV. V lost 5 bases and J lost 4, with 14 bases in between.

This clone was detected only a few times. The chain has TRBV4-1 and TRBJ1-5; 7 nucleotides match TRBD1. CDR1 is MGHRA and CDR2 is YSYEKL in the germline V gene. Germline trimming cut 4 bases from V and 5 bases from J; bases unmatched to any gene: 8. This CDR3 is built from 15 residues. The CDR3 bases are TGCGCCAGCAGCCCCCAAGGGACAGACGATCAGCCCCAGCATTTT. Encoded protein: CASSPQGTDDQPQHF.

V is TRBV4-2 and J is TRBJ2-7; 7 nucleotides agree with TRBD1. This CDR3 spans 17 amino acids. V lost 0 bases to trimming and J lost 6 bases; unmatched junction nucleotides: 14. CDR1 LGHNA and CDR2 YNFKEQ come from the germline V gene. In nucleotides, the CDR3 is TGTGCCAGCAGCCAAGATATCTCGAGGGGGCGGGCCTTCGAGCAGTACTTC. Amino acids: CASSQDISRGRAFEQYF.

The rearrangement uses TRBV5-4 and TRBJ1-1; TRBD1 matches at 8 bases. CDR3 length: 15 residues. V trimming: 0 bases; J trimming: 8 bases; junction bases outside the gene matches: 9. Germline CDR1 SGHNT, CDR2 YYREEE (reference sequence). In nucleotides, the CDR3 is TGTGCCAGCAGCTTGGCAGGGGGCGGACACAAAGAAGCTTTCTTT. Translating gives CASSLAGGGHKEAFF.

CDR3 in amino acids: CASSQEAYLEQFF. The DNA of the CDR3 is TGCGCCAGCAGCCAAGAGGCCTACTTGGAGCAGTTCTTC. The V and J genes are TRBV4-1 and TRBJ2-1; D remains ambiguous. V shed 0 bases and J shed 10 bases, with 10 bases lying between them. CDR1 is MGHRA and CDR2 is YSYEKL in the germline V gene. This CDR3 contains 13 residues.

This clone was observed a single time. This chain uses TRBV6-5 with TRBJ1-5, with unresolved D. Germline CDR1 MNHEY, CDR2 SVGAGI. The CDR3 is 15 residues long. Trimming shortened V by 2 bases and J by 2 bases, and 10 bases separated the two germline ends. CDR3 protein: CASSYEQQGNQPQHF. The CDR3 DNA follows: TGTGCCAGCAGTTACGAGCAGCAGGGCAATCAGCCCCAGCATTTT.

V usage is TRBV4-2 and J usage is TRBJ1-1; D is undetermined. The CDR3 sequence is 15 residues long. Germline V gene lookup returns CDR1 LGHNA and CDR2 YNFKEQ. The V end lost 1 base, the J end lost 3 bases, and 12 bases lay between the germline ends. CDR3 in DNA: TGTGCCAGCAGCCAAGGGTGGTACGATTACACTGAAGCTTTCTTT. Protein sequence: CASSQGWYDYTEAFF.

The chain is built from TRBV7-8 and TRBJ1-2; D gene ambiguous. From germline, CDR1 is SGHVS and CDR2 FQNEAQ. This CDR3 is 15 amino acids long. The ends were cut back, 1 base at V and 4 bases at J, with 13 bases in the middle. CDR3 nucleotide sequence: TGTGCCAGCAGCTTAGTGAAGTCGGGAGGCTATGGCTACACCTTC. Translating it yields CASSLVKSGGYGYTF.

The chain combines TRBV10-1 with TRBJ1-1; a weak D match, TRBD1 (5 bases). Germline CDR1 reads WNHNN; CDR2 reads SYGVQD (reference sequence). The CDR3 has 13 amino acids. V lost 6 bases and J lost 5, with 13 bases in between. The DNA of the CDR3 is TGCGCCAGCAGCTCAGGACATCTGACTGAAGCTTTCTTT. It yields the protein CASSSGHLTEAFF.

The chain carries TRBV7-9 and TRBJ2-7, with D possibly matching TRBD2 (7 bases). Per germline, CDR1 SEHNR and CDR2 FQNEAQ (reference sequence). Trimming left V 5 bases short and J 2 bases short, with 13 bases between. This CDR3 region has 14 residues. The CDR3 region has the DNA TGTGCCAGCAGCCTCCGGGGGGCGGCCTACGAGCAGTACTTC. Protein: CASSLRGAAYEQYF.

The V and J genes are TRBV6-5 and TRBJ2-2, with no clear D. CDR3 length: 13 residues. The germline CDR1 and CDR2 sequences are MNHEY and SVGAGI. The V gene lost 2 bases and the J gene lost 7 bases, with 8 bases spanning the gap. CDR3 nucleotides: TGTGCCAGCAGTTACGACGGAAACGGGGAGCTGTTTTTT. Translation: CASSYDGNGELFF.

This clone was observed once. The CDR3 loop is CASSLGLGDTQYF. CDR3 bases: TGTGCCAGCAGCTTAGGACTCGGAGATACGCAGTATTTT. The chain recombines TRBV7-6 with TRBJ2-3; no definite D call. The CDR3 loop spans 13 amino acids. CDR1 SGHVS and CDR2 FNYEAQ come from the germline V gene. Trimming left V 1 base short and J 5 bases short, with 7 bases between.

This clone has more than one count but fewer than ten. The chain combines TRBV10-1 with TRBJ1-1; maybe TRBD1 (5 bases). Trimming left V 0 bases short and J 6 bases short, with 11 bases between. The CDR3 has 14 amino acids. Germline-derived CDR1 and CDR2 are WNHNN and SYGVQD (reference sequence). The CDR3 bases are TGCGCCAGCAGTGAGTCGAGGACAAGGGCTGAAGCTTTCTTT. Its protein product is CASSESRTRAEAFF.

This chain connects TRBV6-1 to TRBJ2-7, with 10 bases matching TRBD1. The V gene's germline CDR1 is MNHNS and CDR2 SASEGT. V was pared by 7 bases and J by 4 bases, with 10 bases of the junction left unmatched. The CDR3 covers 15 residues. CDR3 sequence (DNA): TGTGCCAGCATTACCGGGACAGGGGCCCTTTACGAGCAGTACTTC. Amino acid sequence: CASITGTGALYEQYF.

The gene calls are TRBV5-1 and TRBJ1-4; D might be TRBD1 (6 bases). This CDR3 is built from 15 residues. V was trimmed by 5 bases and J by 4 bases, leaving 15 bases between them. Germline CDR1 SGHRS, CDR2 YFSETQ. CDR3 nucleotides: TGCGCCAGCAGTTTGCAGGGACAATTTAATGAAAAACTGTTTTTT. It is translated as CASSLQGQFNEKLFF.

V is TRBV27 and J is TRBJ2-7; possibly TRBD1 or TRBD2 for D (5 bases each). Germline assignment: CDR1 MNHEY and CDR2 SMNVEV (reference sequence). CDR3 length equals 15 residues. Trimming took 2 bases from V and 5 from J, leaving 16 bases between them. The CDR3 DNA reads TGTGCCAGCAGTTTAAGGGCCGACGGGGCCGACGAGCAGTACTTC. It encodes CASSLRADGADEQYF.

CDR3: CASSAPVGQEDHEQYF. As DNA, the CDR3 is TGTGCCAGCAGTGCCCCCGTTGGACAGGAAGACCACGAGCAGTACTTC. J is TRBJ2-7 and V is TRBV6-4; 7 nucleotides align to TRBD1. This CDR3 comprises 16 residues. J gave up 5 bases and V 4 bases, and 14 bases lay outside the gene matches. Germline CDR1 and CDR2: MRHNA and SNTAGT.

The chain employs TRBV7-2 and TRBJ1-5, with 7 nucleotides matching TRBD1. After removal of 5 bases from V and 4 bases from J, the junction contained 5 bases not matched to a gene. Germline CDR1 and CDR2: SGHTA and FQGNSA. This CDR3 spans 14 amino acids. CDR3 bases: TGTGCCAGCAGCCTGACACAGGGGAATCAGCCCCAGCATTTT. This translates into CASSLTQGNQPQHF.

The chain links TRBV18 to TRBJ2-3; TRBD2 is a possible D gene (5 bases). This CDR3 region has 17 residues. Germline CDR1 is KGHSH and CDR2 is LQKENI. The V end lost 5 bases, the J end lost 7 bases, and 25 bases lay between the germline ends. The CDR3 sequence: CASSKPGVSPTHHTQYF. CDR3 in DNA: TGTGCCAGCTCAAAACCCGGGGTTTCCCCCACACACCATACGCAGTATTTT.

This sequence joins TRBV7-3 and TRBJ2-1; a possible D gene is TRBD2 (6 bases). Deletions cut 3 bases from V and 8 bases from J, with 11 bases between. Germline assignment: CDR1 SGHTA and CDR2 FQGTGA. The CDR3 covers 13 residues. The CDR3 spells CASSFWSGHEQFF. The CDR3 DNA reads as TGTGCCAGCAGCTTCTGGAGCGGGCATGAGCAGTTCTTC.

CDR3 in DNA: TGCGCCAGCACTGAAATAGCGGGGGAAGAGACCCAGTACTTC. This translates into CASTEIAGEETQYF. The chain links TRBV5-1 to TRBJ2-5; the match to TRBD2 covers 9 bases. The CDR3 sequence is 14 residues long. The ends lost 6 bases at V and 3 bases at J; junction bases unmatched: 6. Germline CDR1 SGHRS, CDR2 YFSETQ.

The genes are TRBV30 and TRBJ1-6; D uncertain. Per the germline V gene, CDR1 is GTSNPN and CDR2 is SVGIG (reference sequence). The CDR3 spans 14 residues. V dropped 3 bases and J dropped 7 bases, with 13 bases sitting between them. The CDR3 DNA sequence: TGTGCCTGGAGGGCGGCCACAATAAATTCACCCCTCCACTTT. Amino acids: CAWRAATINSPLHF.

The chain couples TRBV4-1 to TRBJ1-1; no reliable D call. The V and J ends lost 4 bases and 4 bases respectively, with 16 bases between them. In germline, CDR1 is MGHRA, CDR2 YSYEKL. The CDR3 sequence is 15 residues long. The CDR3 sequence is CASSLGPGPPTEAFF. CDR3 bases: TGCGCCAGCAGCCTCGGACCGGGCCCCCCCACTGAAGCTTTCTTT.